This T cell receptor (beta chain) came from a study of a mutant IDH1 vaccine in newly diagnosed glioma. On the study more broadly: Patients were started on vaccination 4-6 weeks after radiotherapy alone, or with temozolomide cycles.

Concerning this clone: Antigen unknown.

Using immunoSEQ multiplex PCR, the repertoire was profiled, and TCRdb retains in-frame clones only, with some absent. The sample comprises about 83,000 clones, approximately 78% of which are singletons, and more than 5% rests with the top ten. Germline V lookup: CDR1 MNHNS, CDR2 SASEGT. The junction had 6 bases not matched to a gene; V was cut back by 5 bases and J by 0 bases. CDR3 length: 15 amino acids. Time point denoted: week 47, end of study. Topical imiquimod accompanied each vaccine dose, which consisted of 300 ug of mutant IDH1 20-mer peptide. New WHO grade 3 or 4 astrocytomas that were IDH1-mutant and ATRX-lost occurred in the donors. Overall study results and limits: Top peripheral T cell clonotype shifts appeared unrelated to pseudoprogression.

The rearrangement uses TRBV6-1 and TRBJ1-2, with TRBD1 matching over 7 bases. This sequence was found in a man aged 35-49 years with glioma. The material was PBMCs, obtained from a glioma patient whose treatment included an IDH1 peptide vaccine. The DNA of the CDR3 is TGTGCCAGCAGTCTAGACAGGGTAGCTAACTATGGCTACACCTTC. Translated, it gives CASSLDRVANYGYTF.